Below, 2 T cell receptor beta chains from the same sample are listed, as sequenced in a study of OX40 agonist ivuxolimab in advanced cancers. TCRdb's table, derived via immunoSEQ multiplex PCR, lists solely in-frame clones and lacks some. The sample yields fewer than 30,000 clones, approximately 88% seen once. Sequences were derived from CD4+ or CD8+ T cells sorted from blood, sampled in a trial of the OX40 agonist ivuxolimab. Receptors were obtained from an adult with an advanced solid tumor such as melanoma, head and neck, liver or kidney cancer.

The CDR3 coding sequence is TGCGCCAGCAGCCCCCTCGCGGGAGGTCCTCTCCGAGAGACCCAGTACTTC. Amino acid sequence: CASSPLAGGPLRETQYF. The gene calls are TRBV4-1 and TRBJ2-5, with 8 bases aligning to TRBD2. The CDR3 is made up of 17 amino acids. Looked up from germline, CDR1 is MGHRA and CDR2 is YSYEKL. The V segment lost 4 bases and the J segment 4 bases; nucleotides outside the gene matches: 14.

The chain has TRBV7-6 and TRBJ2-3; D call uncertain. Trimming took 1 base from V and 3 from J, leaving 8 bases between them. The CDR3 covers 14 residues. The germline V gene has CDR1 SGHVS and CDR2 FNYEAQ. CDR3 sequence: CASSLGTRTDTQYF. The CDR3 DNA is TGTGCCAGCAGCTTAGGAACGAGGACAGATACGCAGTATTTT. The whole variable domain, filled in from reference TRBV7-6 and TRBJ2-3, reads GAGVSQSPRYKVTKRGQDVALRCDPISGHVSLYWYRQALGQGPEFLTYFNYEAQQDKSGLPNDRFSAERPEGSISTLTIQRTEQRDSAMYRCASSLGTRTDTQYFGPGTRLTVL.